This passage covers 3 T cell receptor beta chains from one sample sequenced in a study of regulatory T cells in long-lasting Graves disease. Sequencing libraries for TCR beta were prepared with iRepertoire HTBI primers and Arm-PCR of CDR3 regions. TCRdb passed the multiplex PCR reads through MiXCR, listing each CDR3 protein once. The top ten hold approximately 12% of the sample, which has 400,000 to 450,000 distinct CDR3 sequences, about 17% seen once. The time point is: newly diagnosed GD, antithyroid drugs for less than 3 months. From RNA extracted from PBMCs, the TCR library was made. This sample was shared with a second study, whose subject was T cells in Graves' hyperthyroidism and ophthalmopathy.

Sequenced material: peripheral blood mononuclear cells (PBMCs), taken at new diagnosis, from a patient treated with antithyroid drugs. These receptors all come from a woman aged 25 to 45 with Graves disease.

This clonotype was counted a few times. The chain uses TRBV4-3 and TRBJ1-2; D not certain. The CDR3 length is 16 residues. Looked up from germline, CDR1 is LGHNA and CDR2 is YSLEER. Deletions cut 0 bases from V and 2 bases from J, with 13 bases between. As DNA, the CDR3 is TGCGCCAGCAGCCAAGATAGTACCCCGCGAAACTATGGCTACACCTTC. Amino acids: CASSQDSTPRNYGYTF.

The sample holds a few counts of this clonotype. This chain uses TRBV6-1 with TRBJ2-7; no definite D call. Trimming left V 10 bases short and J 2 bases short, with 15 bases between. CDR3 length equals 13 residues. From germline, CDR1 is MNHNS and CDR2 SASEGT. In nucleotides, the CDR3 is TGTGCCACAACCGAGGCGCTAACCTACGAGCAGTACTTC. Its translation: CATTEALTYEQYF.

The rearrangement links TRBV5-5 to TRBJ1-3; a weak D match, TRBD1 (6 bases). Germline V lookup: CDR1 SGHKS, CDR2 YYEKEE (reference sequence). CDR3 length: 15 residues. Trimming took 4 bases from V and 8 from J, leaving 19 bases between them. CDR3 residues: CASSHFRDNGDTIYF. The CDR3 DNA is TGTGCCAGCAGCCACTTTAGGGACAACGGCGACACCATATATTTT.